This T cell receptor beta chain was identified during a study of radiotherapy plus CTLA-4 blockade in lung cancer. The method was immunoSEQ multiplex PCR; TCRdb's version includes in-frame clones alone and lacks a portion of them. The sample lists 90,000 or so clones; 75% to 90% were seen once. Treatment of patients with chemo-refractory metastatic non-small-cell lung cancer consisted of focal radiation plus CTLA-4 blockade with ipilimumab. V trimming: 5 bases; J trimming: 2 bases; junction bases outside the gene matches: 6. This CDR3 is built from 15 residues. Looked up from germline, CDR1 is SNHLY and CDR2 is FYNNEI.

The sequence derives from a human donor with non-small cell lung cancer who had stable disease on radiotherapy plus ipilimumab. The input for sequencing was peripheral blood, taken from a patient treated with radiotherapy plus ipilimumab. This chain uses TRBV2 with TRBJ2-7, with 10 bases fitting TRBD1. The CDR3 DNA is TGTGCCAGCAGTCCCGGGACAGGGGTTCCCTACGAGCAGTACTTC. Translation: CASSPGTGVPYEQYF.